The present T cell receptor beta chain was sequenced within a study of shared clonotypes between healthy human individuals (dated by TCRdb to between 2020 and 2021). Turning to the overall study: A couple of women and a few men aged 18 to 49 years were included in the cohort. Libraries were prepared and TCR repertoires were sequenced by different laboratories using diverse techniques, in order to increase sequencing depth and limit assay-specific biases. To estimate repertoire size and how much clonotypes are shared between individuals, the study performed deep sequencing of blood TCR repertoires from 4 to 6 healthy adults. For each donor, CD4 naive and CD4 memory were each run on three plates, CD8 naive on two plates, and CD8 memory on one plate. Each donor's leukapheresis produced roughly between roughly 0.85 and 9.5 billion PBMCs. General findings and caveats noted by the study authors: Clonotypes shared by all four sorted-subset donors showed higher generation probabilities than non-shared clonotypes. Rarefaction of sorted-subset datasets indicated incomplete sequencing despite the large sequencing depth. Across a handful of donors, 5% to 6% of naive CD4, around 3.3% of naive CD8, about 2.3% of memory CD4, and roughly 0.4% of memory CD8 clonotypes were shared. Sampling was restricted to blood, and TCR repertoires in tissue are likely to differ from TCR repertoires in blood. Naive subsets generally had larger estimated clonotype richness than memory subsets. Because the study included only a small number of donors, the genetic and exposure-history diversity represented was limited. Based on pairwise subsampling, the degree of clonotype sharing among donors was expected to be affected by sequencing depth.

CD8 naive samples were obtained by positive selection for CCR7 among CD45RO-negative cells, yielding a CD45RA+CCR7+ population from which TemRA cells were excluded. The donors were healthy, HIV-negative adults with no recently reported acute infections or vaccinations. Only Caucasian adults living in Nashville, Tennessee, USA were represented among the donors. Blood was obtained by leukapheresis, after which PBMCs were separated by Ficoll-Histopaque density gradient centrifugation and cryopreserved in liquid nitrogen vapor phase. Purity and quantity of every magnetically sorted T cell population were checked by analytical flow cytometry. Genomic DNA was isolated from every sorted fraction and measured by UV absorbance on a Nanodrop 2000c. CDR1 and CDR2 (MDHEN, SYDVKM) derive from the germline V gene. Including the terminal cysteine and phenylalanine, the CDR3 comprises 15 residues. Only the CDR3 region is kept as DNA, spanning 45 bases read in frame from base 1. V loses 6 bases, J loses 0 bases, and the germline ends lie 14 bases apart.

TCR CDR3 regions were amplified from genomic DNA by multiplex PCR using the deep immunoSEQ assay. For each cell subset, the extracted genomic DNA was distributed evenly across all wells of several immunoSEQ 96-well plates, and each plate served as one replicate. For sorted subsets, approximately 200 ng of genomic DNA, equivalent to 25,000 to 35,000 T cell genomes, went into each replicate PCR. Purified libraries were quantified with a Qubit 3.0 fluorometer, sized on a Bioanalyzer 2100, and re-quantified with the KAPA Library Quantification kit. Every immunoSEQ 96-well plate was sequenced on a separate single-read 150-cycle Illumina NextSeq 550 flow cell. As for the original processing: Because only junctional sequences without quality scores were contained in the immunoSEQ output, filtering matching that applied to full-length reads could not be performed. To assign V/J genes and CDR3, sequences were annotated using PyIR, a Python wrapper for IgBLAST v1.9, with IMGT germline references. Any read was removed if the V/J assignment was weak (E-value above 1e-6), the CDR3 was missing, or the read contained stop codons, out-of-frame junctions, or ambiguous translated residues. V3J clonotypes were defined as sequences sharing the same inferred V gene, J gene, and CDR3 amino acid sequence. The percentage overlap between two repertoires was calculated by dividing the number of shared unique clonotypes by the size of the smaller repertoire. Three approaches were used to assess repertoire richness: RTK rarefaction, the Chao1 estimator, and Recon v2.1 estimates of unobserved clonotypes. Generation probabilities for all TCRbeta clonotypes obtained by the gDNA method from a handful of donors were computed using OLGA. Sourced from immuneACCESS, this table was stored by TCRdb with only in-frame sequences that have V and J called. A share of the clones is absent; for the studies checked, an unresolved V gene accounts for under half, and the remainder has no known explanation. The V and J calls and clone size were taken over from that table, and D and trimming were inferred from the DNA. The sample yields hundreds of thousands of clones; about 98% were counted once. Approximately 0.3% of the sample is taken by the ten largest.

As regards this clone: Its target antigen remains unknown. The sample holds no much larger clone one base away, and base qualities are not on file.

The sequence was obtained from a man younger than 40 in good health. Sequencing used naive CD8+ T cells sorted from blood. The cell subset or site label of this sample denotes: CD45RA+CCR7+. The sequence is built from TRBV28 and TRBJ1-2; TRBD1 is a weak D gene call, 5 bases matching. The sequence in DNA is TGTGCCAGCAGGGGCTGGGGGATAGCTAACTATGGCTACACCTTC. Its protein reads: CASRGWGIANYGYTF.